This T cell receptor beta chain was sequenced during a study of regulatory T cells in long-lasting Graves disease. Germline loops: CDR1 GTSNPN, CDR2 SVGIG (reference sequence). There are 11 residues in the CDR3. The V gene end was trimmed by 8 bases and the J gene end by 8 bases; junction bases not matched to a gene: 8. Many counts were recorded for this clonotype. Time point of the sample: persistent/refractory GD, antithyroid drugs over 5 years with positive TRAb. Construction of the TCR library relied on RNA isolated from PBMCs. Each patient gave around 10 milliliters of EDTA-anticoagulated peripheral blood. Libraries of TCR beta came from iRepertoire HTBI primers plus Arm-PCR of CDR3 regions. MiXCR was run by TCRdb on the multiplex PCR reads, yielding one entry per CDR3 protein. The sample yields hundreds of thousands of distinct CDR3 sequences, roughly a fifth seen once.

The sequences come from peripheral blood mononuclear cells (PBMCs), collected when the disease was refractory, from a patient treated with antithyroid drugs. The receptor was isolated from a female donor with Graves disease. The V and J genes are TRBV30 and TRBJ1-2; 7 positions agree with TRBD1. CDR3 region: CALDRVQGYTF. The CDR3 coding sequence is TGTGCCCTCGACAGGGTACAGGGCTACACCTTC.